The 9 T cell receptor beta chains below all came from one sample that was sequenced in a study of identical twins. TCRdb fed the 5' RACE reads into MiXCR, producing one record per CDR3 protein. This table holds roughly 480,000 distinct CDR3 sequences, roughly 26% found once. These data were likewise used in another study, on T cells expressing NK-cell markers.

Sequenced material: CD4+ T cells sorted from blood. The receptors shown here come from a woman aged 18-29 years in good health.

V is TRBV20-1 and J is TRBJ2-4, with 14 bases fitting TRBD2. The V segment lost 0 bases and the J segment 2 bases; nucleotides outside the gene matches: 15. The germline CDR1 and CDR2 sequences are DFQATT and SNEGSKA (reference sequence). The CDR3 extends over 21 amino acids. The CDR3 spells CSARDRRGRLAGGITKNIQYF. DNA of the CDR3: TGCAGTGCTAGAGATAGAAGGGGTCGACTAGCGGGAGGGATAACCAAAAACATTCAGTACTTC.

The rearrangement links TRBV20-1 to TRBJ2-2; TRBD1 agrees at 9 bases. CDR1 DFQATT and CDR2 SNEGSKA come from the germline V gene (reference sequence). After removal of 7 bases from V and 6 bases from J, the junction contained 6 bases not matched to a gene. The CDR3 sequence is 13 residues long. CDR3 nucleotides: TGCAGTGTTTCACAGGGGGCGGCCGGGGAGCTGTTTTTT. It encodes CSVSQGAAGELFF.

This clonotype was picked up one time. V usage is TRBV12-3 or TRBV12-4 and J usage is TRBJ1-3; D is uncertain. Trimming removed 4 bases at V and 5 bases at J, with 12 bases between. CDR3 length equals 14 residues. The CDR3 here is CASSSPLTRNTIYF. The CDR3 nucleotides read TGTGCCAGCAGTTCCCCCCTGACTAGAAACACCATATATTTT.

This clonotype was detected only once. The CDR3 coding sequence is TGTGCCAGCCAATTCAGGGGAGGAAATGAGCAGTTCTTC. As protein: CASQFRGGNEQFF. This chain connects TRBV7-8 to TRBJ2-1; perhaps D is TRBD1 or TRBD2 (6 bases each). Deletions cut 8 bases from V and 7 bases from J, with 15 bases between. The CDR3 has 13 residues. CDR1 and CDR2 from the germline V gene are SGHVS and FQNEAQ.

This chain uses TRBV20-1 with TRBJ1-1; 8 bases are shared with TRBD1. The CDR3 sequence is 14 residues long. CDR1 is DFQATT, CDR2 SNEGSKA, per germline (reference sequence). V shed 5 bases and J 5 bases; nucleotides not matched to a gene: 10. Here the CDR3 reads CSARSDRGKTEAFF. The CDR3 DNA follows: TGCAGTGCTCGCTCAGACAGGGGAAAAACTGAAGCTTTCTTT.

The CDR3 nucleotides are TGCGCCAGCAGCTTGGAACCGGCGGGCAATGAGCAGTTCTTC. Translating gives CASSLEPAGNEQFF. The chain has TRBV5-1 and TRBJ2-1, with D possibly being TRBD2 (5 bases). Germline lookup yields CDR1 SGHRS and CDR2 YFSETQ. Trimming left V 0 bases short and J 6 bases short, with 10 bases between. The CDR3 runs 14 residues.

This clonotype was recorded a few times. This chain links TRBV19 with TRBJ1-2; the match to TRBD1 covers 12 bases. This CDR3 contains 17 residues. Germline values: CDR1 LNHDA, CDR2 SQIVND (reference sequence). With 3 bases clipped from V and 7 bases from J, the junction kept 12 bases outside the gene matches. The CDR3 DNA reads TGTGCCAGTAGTATTCCACCGGGACAGGGGGCATTAGGTGGCTACACCTTC. As protein: CASSIPPGQGALGGYTF.

This clonotype was seen a handful of times. This CDR3 is CSVDGAGGSAEQYF. The CDR3 coding sequence is TGCAGCGTTGATGGGGCAGGGGGAAGTGCCGAGCAGTACTTC. The chain couples TRBV29-1 to TRBJ2-7; 7 nucleotides line up with TRBD1. This CDR3 is built from 14 residues. Germline V CDR1 and CDR2: SQVTM, ANQGSEA. V lost 3 bases to trimming and J lost 6 bases; unmatched junction nucleotides: 11.

This clonotype was detected only a few times. The genes are TRBV12-3 or TRBV12-4 and TRBJ2-1; TRBD1 matches at 8 bases. Trimming took 8 bases from V and 6 from J; bases not matched to a gene: 6. This CDR3 region has 13 residues. The CDR3 sequence is CASARTGRNEQFF. CDR3 bases: TGTGCCAGCGCCCGGACAGGGCGCAATGAGCAGTTCTTC.